This T cell receptor (beta chain) was sequenced during a study of CD8+ T cells in alopecia areata. Findings and caveats of the study: Baseline CD8+ expansion's link to response remains uncertain, as there was one nonresponder. Sequencing of scalp samples also includes resident alphabeta T cells from normal skin. Lesional scalp exceeded normal scalp in clonality, especially in alopecia totalis/universalis.

RNA was extracted and reverse transcribed into cDNA as the sequencing template. The method was immunoSEQ multiplex PCR; TCRdb's version includes in-frame clones alone and lacks a portion of them. The sample holds about 150,000 clones; about 56% are singletons and the top ten take approximately 15%. Treatment meaning: oral pan-JAK inhibitor, 5-10 mg twice daily. CDR3 size: 12 residues. With V trimmed by 0 bases and J by 14 bases, 5 bases remained unmatched. Germline V gene sequence: CDR1 SGHRS, CDR2 YFSETQ. A few counts support this clone. The antigen is undetermined. This sequence originates from a human donor with alopecia areata. Source: CD8+ T cells sorted from blood, taken at week 4, from a patient treated with tofacitinib. V is TRBV5-1 and J is TRBJ2-4; 7 bases line up with TRBD2. CDR3 nucleotide sequence: TGCGCCAGCAGCTTGGATCGGGGGGATGAGTACTTC. Residues: CASSLDRGDEYF. The full variable domain, its missing parts supplied by reference TRBV5-1 and TRBJ2-4, is KAGVTQTPRYLIKTRGQQVTLSCSPISGHRSVSWYQQTPGQGLQFLFEYFSETQRNKGNFPGRFSGRQFSNSRSEMNVSTLELGDSALYLCASSLDRGDEYFGAGTRLSVL.